The 22 T cell receptor beta chains below all came from one sample that was sequenced in a study of blood T cell repertoires in COVID-19. Clones were read by immunoSEQ multiplex PCR, and TCRdb kept only the in-frame ones, dropping some. The sample holds approximately 250,000 clones; 85% are singletons and the top ten take just under 6.5%. Sequenced sample: peripheral blood. Receptors originate from a woman in her fifties or sixties with active or convalescent COVID-19.

This chain links TRBV19 with TRBJ2-1; 7 nucleotides match TRBD2. V dropped 5 bases and J dropped 4; count of bases not matched to a gene: 5. Germline V gene sequence: CDR1 LNHDA, CDR2 SQIVND (reference sequence). The CDR3 length is 14 residues. CDR3 coding DNA: TGTGCCAGTAGTGGGCGGGAGTTTTACAATGAGCAGTTCTTC. This sequence encodes CASSGREFYNEQFF. The full variable domain, rest sourced from reference TRBV19 and TRBJ2-1, is DGGITQSPKYLFRKEGQNVTLSCEQNLNHDAMYWYRQDPGQGLRLIYYSQIVNDFQKGDIAEGYSVSREKKESFPLTVTSAQKNPTAFYLCASSGREFYNEQFFGPGTRLTVL.

This clone was recorded a few times. This chain joins TRBV6-4 and TRBJ1-1, with TRBD1 as a possible D gene (5 bases). CDR1 and CDR2 from the germline V gene are MRHNA and SNTAGT. This CDR3 region has 15 residues. V gave up 0 bases and J gave up 2 bases, with 10 bases separating them. The CDR3 DNA reads TGTGCCAGCAGTGACTCGGCGGGACTCAACACTGAAGCTTTCTTT. This codes for CASSDSAGLNTEAFF.

The gene calls are TRBV6-5 and TRBJ1-4; D ambiguous. The germline V and J ends were trimmed by 5 bases and 0 bases, with 10 bases remaining between them. CDR3 length: 15 amino acids. The germline V gene encodes CDR1 MNHEY and CDR2 SVGAGI. CDR3 region: CASSPGLATNEKLFF. The CDR3 coding sequence is TGTGCCAGCAGTCCCGGTTTAGCAACTAATGAAAAACTGTTTTTT.

The CDR3: CASSPPSGGNYGYTF. The CDR3 nucleotides are TGTGCCAGCAGCCCACCGTCGGGAGGAAACTATGGCTACACCTTC. The chain is built from TRBV7-9 and TRBJ1-2; D remains ambiguous. The CDR3 extends over 15 amino acids. Deletions cut 5 bases from V and 2 bases from J, with 15 bases between. The germline V gene has CDR1 SEHNR and CDR2 FQNEAQ (reference sequence).

This clone was recorded once. This chain joins TRBV30 and TRBJ1-1, with D perhaps TRBD1 (5 bases). The CDR3 is 12 residues long. CDR1 and CDR2 from the germline V gene are GTSNPN and SVGIG (reference sequence). Between the trimmed V and J ends, which lost 3 bases and 10 bases, there was a span of 15 bases. CDR3: CAWSPREGIAFF. The CDR3 DNA follows: TGTGCCTGGAGCCCCAGGGAGGGCATAGCTTTCTTT. The variable domain in full, with the rest retrieved from reference TRBV30 and TRBJ1-1, is SQTIHQWPATLVQPVGSPLSLECTVEGTSNPNLYWYRQAAGRGLQLLFYSVGIGQISSEVPQNLSASRPQDRQFILSSKKLLLSDSGFYLCAWSPREGIAFFGQGTRLTVV.

V usage is TRBV5-1 and J usage is TRBJ1-2; 12 bases match TRBD1. The length of the CDR3 is 18 residues. V lost 1 base and J lost 8; bases outside the gene matches: 15. Germline lookup yields CDR1 SGHRS and CDR2 YFSETQ. The CDR3 DNA reads as TGCGCCAGCAGCTTGAGTTCGGAAGGGGACAGGGGGCTGATCGGCTACACCTTC. Encoded protein: CASSLSSEGDRGLIGYTF.

This chain uses TRBV5-1 with TRBJ2-3; TRBD2 matches at 13 bases. Germline trimming cut 2 bases from V and 0 bases from J; bases unmatched to any gene: 6. CDR3 length equals 18 residues. Germline CDR1 reads SGHRS; CDR2 reads YFSETQ. This CDR3 is CASSLKTSGGHSTDTQYF. The CDR3 coding sequence is TGCGCCAGCAGCTTAAAGACTAGCGGGGGGCATAGCACAGATACGCAGTATTTT.

The chain uses TRBV21-1 and TRBJ2-1; the table's TRBD1 call for D was not verified on the DNA. TRBV21-1 is reported as a pseudogene. The CDR3 is 15 residues long. The DNA of the CDR3 is TGTGCCAGCAGCACCAACAGGGGTCGGAACAATGAGCAGTTCTTC. Translated, it gives CASSTNRGRNNEQFF.

The chain recombines TRBV2 with TRBJ1-1, with TRBD1 matching 7 bases. The V segment lost 5 bases and the J segment 0 bases; nucleotides outside the gene matches: 3. Germline loops: CDR1 SNHLY, CDR2 FYNNEI. This CDR3 comprises 14 residues. This CDR3 reads CASSSGQMNTEAFF. The CDR3 DNA reads as TGTGCCAGCAGTTCGGGACAGATGAACACTGAAGCTTTCTTT.

This rearrangement joins TRBV5-6 to TRBJ2-2, with D maybe TRBD1 (6 bases). Germline CDR1 reads SGHDT; CDR2 reads YYEEEE. This CDR3 has 16 residues. Trimming stripped 0 bases from V and 4 bases from J, with 13 bases between. Here the CDR3 DNA reads TGTGCCAGCAGCTTGGGCTCACAGGGCACCACCGGGGAGCTGTTTTTT. As protein: CASSLGSQGTTGELFF.

V usage is TRBV4-1 and J usage is TRBJ2-1; 9 bases are shared with TRBD1. The V gene end was trimmed by 3 bases and the J gene end by 7 bases; junction bases not matched to a gene: 13. Germline loops: CDR1 MGHRA, CDR2 YSYEKL. The CDR3 sequence is 17 residues long. CDR3 amino acids: CASSQGQGGEVINEQFF. The CDR3 region has the DNA TGCGCCAGCAGCCAGGGACAGGGTGGGGAGGTTATTAATGAGCAGTTCTTC.

The chain has TRBV19 and TRBJ1-4; no reliable D call. The V end was cut by 4 bases, the J end by 0 bases, with 9 bases between. Germline CDR1 and CDR2: LNHDA and SQIVND (reference sequence). This CDR3 region has 15 residues. CDR3 region: CASSSSRSTNEKLFF. As DNA, the CDR3 is TGTGCCAGTAGTAGTTCCAGATCAACTAATGAAAAACTGTTTTTT.

The chain carries TRBV30 and TRBJ2-1; the match to TRBD2 covers 9 bases. The germline CDR1 and CDR2 sequences are GTSNPN and SVGIG (reference sequence). The V gene end was trimmed by 0 bases and the J gene end by 8 bases; junction bases not matched to a gene: 11. This CDR3 comprises 16 residues. This CDR3 reads CAWSVRSAGGPYEQFF. CDR3 coding DNA: TGTGCCTGGAGTGTACGATCGGCGGGAGGGCCCTATGAGCAGTTCTTC.

The genes are TRBV2 and TRBJ1-2, with 7 bases fitting TRBD1. CDR3 size: 15 residues. The trim removed 2 bases at V and 4 bases at J, leaving 7 bases unmatched. The germline V gene encodes CDR1 SNHLY and CDR2 FYNNEI. The DNA of the CDR3 is TGTGCCAGCAGTGAACAGGGACAGACCCCCTATGGCTACACCTTC. This codes for CASSEQGQTPYGYTF.

This clone is a singleton in its sample. Here the CDR3 reads CASSLSNGWGHTEAFF. The CDR3 DNA reads TGTGCCAGCAGTTTATCGAACGGGTGGGGGCACACTGAAGCTTTCTTT. This rearrangement joins TRBV27 to TRBJ1-1, with D possibly matching TRBD1 (6 bases). Germline-derived CDR1 and CDR2 are MNHEY and SMNVEV (reference sequence). V was cut by 0 bases and J by 3 bases, with 14 bases left in between. The CDR3 has 16 amino acids.

A single count supports this clone. V is TRBV7-9 and J is TRBJ2-6; D not resolved. Germline CDR1 is SEHNR and CDR2 is FQNEAQ (reference sequence). This CDR3 has 15 amino acids. V lost 7 bases and J lost 4, with 14 bases in between. This CDR3 is CASTYQWSGANVLTF. DNA of the CDR3: TGTGCCAGCACCTACCAGTGGTCCGGGGCCAACGTCCTGACTTTC.

This clone was counted a single time. The same CDR3 is also encoded by other DNA sequences in this sample. The chain links TRBV7-2 to TRBJ2-5, with 7 bases matching TRBD2. The CDR3 sequence is 14 residues long. Trimming removed 1 base from V and 3 bases from J; junction bases left unmatched: 2. The V gene's germline CDR1 is SGHTA and CDR2 FQGNSA. The CDR3 sequence is CASSLGLAEETQYF. In DNA form, the CDR3 reads TGTGCCAGCAGCTTAGGGCTAGCGGAAGAGACCCAGTACTTC.

This chain links TRBV11-3 with TRBJ1-4; the match to TRBD1 covers 7 bases. CDR3 length equals 14 residues. The V segment lost 0 bases and the J segment 8 bases; nucleotides outside the gene matches: 3. Per the germline V gene, CDR1 is SGHNT and CDR2 is YENEEA. The CDR3 loop reads CASSLELTGEKLFF. The CDR3 nucleotides read TGTGCCAGCAGCTTAGAACTGACAGGGGAAAAACTGTTTTTT.

The V call is TRBV24-1, the J call TRBJ2-5; 7 bases align to TRBD1. V was clipped by 2 bases and J by 3 bases; unmatched bases: 5. CDR1 and CDR2 from the germline V gene are KGHDR and SFDVKD. CDR3 length equals 15 residues. The CDR3 nucleotides read TGTGCCACCAGTGATTCCTCCGGGACAGAAGAGACCCAGTACTTC. The encoded protein is CATSDSSGTEETQYF.

The chain combines TRBV3-1 (or the pseudogene TRBV3-2) with TRBJ1-2; tentative D call: TRBD1 (5 bases). Germline CDR1 reads LGHDT; CDR2 reads YNNKEL (reference sequence). The length of the CDR3 is 12 residues. Trimming left V 8 bases short and J 8 bases short, with 15 bases between. Here the CDR3 reads CASREGWGGYTF. CDR3 DNA sequence: TGTGCCAGCCGGGAGGGATGGGGGGGCTACACCTTC.

The J gene is TRBJ1-2, the V gene TRBV5-6; tentative D call: TRBD1 (6 bases). Trimming took 5 bases from V and 2 from J, leaving 13 bases between them. Germline V lookup: CDR1 SGHDT, CDR2 YYEEEE. The CDR3 is 14 residues long. The CDR3 loop is CASRWTAFNYGYTF. CDR3 nucleotides: TGTGCCAGCAGATGGACAGCCTTCAACTATGGCTACACCTTC.

CDR3 residues: CASSEALGGGADTQYF. In DNA form, the CDR3 reads TGTGCCAGCAGTGAAGCGCTTGGCGGGGGTGCAGATACGCAGTATTTT. The V and J genes are TRBV6-1 and TRBJ2-3; 7 nucleotides match TRBD2. There are 16 residues in the CDR3. Looked up from germline, CDR1 is MNHNS and CDR2 is SASEGT. Trimming took 0 bases from V and 4 from J; bases not matched to a gene: 7.